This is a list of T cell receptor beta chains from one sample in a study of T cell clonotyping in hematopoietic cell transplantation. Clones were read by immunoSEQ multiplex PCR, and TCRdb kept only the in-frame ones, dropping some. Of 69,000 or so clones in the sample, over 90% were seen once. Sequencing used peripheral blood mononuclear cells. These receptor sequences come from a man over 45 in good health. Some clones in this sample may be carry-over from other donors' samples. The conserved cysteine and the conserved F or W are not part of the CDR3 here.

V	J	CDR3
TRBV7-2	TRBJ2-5	ASSLSSQGARETQY
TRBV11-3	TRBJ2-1	ASSPTQGDNNEQF
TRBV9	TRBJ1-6	ASSEGEGAGNSPLH
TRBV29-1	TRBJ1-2	SVERAGGTGDGYT
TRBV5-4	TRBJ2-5	ASSLRALGETQY
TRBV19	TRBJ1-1	ASTFSQTRNTEAF
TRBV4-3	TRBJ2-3	ASSHSGSTDTQY
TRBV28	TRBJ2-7	ASTTSGDFYEQY
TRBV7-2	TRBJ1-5	ASSLSQGGQPQH
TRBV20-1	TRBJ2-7	SAIGYEQY
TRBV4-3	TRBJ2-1	ASSQGLASNEQF
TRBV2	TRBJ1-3	ASREQGPTNTIY
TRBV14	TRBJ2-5	ASSTYTQGLGETQY
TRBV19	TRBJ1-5	ASSIQGGFQPQH
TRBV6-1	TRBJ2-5	ASSEGGAGRETQY
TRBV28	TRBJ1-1	ASSLGGRLNTEAF
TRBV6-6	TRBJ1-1	ASSYSMRETEAF